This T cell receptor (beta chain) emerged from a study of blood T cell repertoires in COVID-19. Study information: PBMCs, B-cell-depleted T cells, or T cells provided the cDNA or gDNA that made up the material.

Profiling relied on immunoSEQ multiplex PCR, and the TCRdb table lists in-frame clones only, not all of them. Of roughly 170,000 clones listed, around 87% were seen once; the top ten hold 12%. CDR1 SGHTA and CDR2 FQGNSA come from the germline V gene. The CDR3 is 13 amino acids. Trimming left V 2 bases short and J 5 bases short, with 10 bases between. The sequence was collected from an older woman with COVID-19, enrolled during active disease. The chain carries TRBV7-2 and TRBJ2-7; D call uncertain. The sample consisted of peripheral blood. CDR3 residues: CASSLKSRDEQYF. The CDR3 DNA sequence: TGTGCCAGCAGCTTAAAGAGTCGAGACGAGCAGTACTTC.